This TCR beta chain came from a study of T cells after yellow fever vaccination. UMIs and a universal primer site were added when TCR cDNA was made by 5'RACE template switching. Using its own MiXCR run on the 5' RACE reads, TCRdb lists one record per CDR3 protein. The sample carries about 85,000 distinct CDR3 sequences, about an eighth recorded once. Germline CDR1 reads SEHNR; CDR2 reads FQNEAQ (reference sequence). Trimming took 5 bases from V and 0 from J, leaving 11 bases between them. The CDR3 is 15 amino acids. The clonotype originates from a man aged 18 to 35 who received the YFV17D yellow fever vaccine. The rearrangement uses TRBV7-9 and TRBJ2-1; D remains unclear. The sample in question was CD8+ T cells not binding an NS4B(214-222) dextramer, sorted from PBMCs, obtained about 20 days after the first yellow fever vaccination. The DNA of the CDR3 is TGTGCCAGCAGCGAAGCCTTAATCTCCTACAATGAGCAGTTCTTC. This translates into CASSEALISYNEQFF.